The subject of this entry is one TCR beta chain. Its antigen is undetermined. In germline, CDR1 is MGHDK, CDR2 SYGVNS. This CDR3 has 13 residues. V dropped 1 base and J dropped 4 bases, with 7 bases sitting between them. RNA was extracted and reverse transcribed into cDNA as the sequencing template. Repertoires were generated with immunoSEQ multiplex PCR, while TCRdb's copy carries only in-frame clones and drops some. The sample includes about 140,000 clones, around 87% of them seen just once. The data were obtained in a study of CD8+ T cells in alopecia areata. Study-wide context: Oral tofacitinib (5 to 10 mg twice daily) was administered to treated patients. Study-wide results and limits: Links between baseline CD8+ expansion and response need larger treated cohorts. The study found that many expanded lesional clones persisted in scalp and blood during tofacitinib.

The treatment is: oral pan-JAK inhibitor, 5-10 mg twice daily. It was from alopecia areata patients that lesional scalp punch biopsies and peripheral blood were collected. This chain links TRBV25-1 with TRBJ1-2; no clear D gene. This clonotype was sampled from a human donor with alopecia areata. The source was CD8+ T cells sorted from blood, collected at week 4, from a patient treated with tofacitinib. The CDR3 nucleotides are TGTGCCAGCAGTGAATCGGCGGCCTATGGCTACACCTTC. This gives the protein CASSESAAYGYTF.